This T cell receptor beta chain appears in the sequencing data of a study of long-term antiretroviral therapy in people with HIV. In the study overall: The 2015 immediate-ART recommendation was preceded by the earliest samples by about a decade.

Survey-level immunoSEQ v3.0 assays were run. Clones were sequenced by immunoSEQ multiplex PCR, and TCRdb holds only the in-frame ones, with some missing. Among more than 35,000 clones, 70% to 90% were seen once, and the ten largest hold about 10%. Points from the study as a whole: The study found narrower CDR3 length ranges in HIV repertoires than in controls. Clones showing expansion before ART dominated the repertoire at all time points.

Note on this clone: Its antigen is unidentified.

The V gene's germline CDR1 is SNHLY and CDR2 FYNNEI. V lost 7 bases to trimming and J lost 13 bases, with 22 bases between them. The CDR3 is made up of 13 amino acids. Prior to DNA extraction, the samples held about 1-11 million cryopreserved PBMC. The specimen was unsorted PBMCs, collected 2.2 years after starting antiretroviral therapy. This TCR came from a man aged 18 to 29 with HIV. The V and J genes are TRBV2 and TRBJ1-1; tentative D call: TRBD1 (6 bases). The CDR3 region has the DNA TGTGCCAGCAAGCGGGACAAGGGAACGCAGGATTTCTTT. This translates into CASKRDKGTQDFF.